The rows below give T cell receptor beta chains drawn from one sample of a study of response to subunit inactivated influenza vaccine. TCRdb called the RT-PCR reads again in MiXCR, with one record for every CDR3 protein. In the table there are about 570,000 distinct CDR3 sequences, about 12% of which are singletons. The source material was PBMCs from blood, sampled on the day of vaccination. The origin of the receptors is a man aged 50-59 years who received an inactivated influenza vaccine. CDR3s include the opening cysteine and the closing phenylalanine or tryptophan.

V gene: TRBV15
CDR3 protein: CATSSGGGNYEQYF

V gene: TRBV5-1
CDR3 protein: CASSRRDSRASYEQYF

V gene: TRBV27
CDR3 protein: CASSSGPGANVLTF

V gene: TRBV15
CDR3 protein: CATSRDTGYEQFF

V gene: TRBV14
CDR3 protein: CASSQDRGKQYF

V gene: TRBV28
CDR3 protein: CASSLPLTTSGRSSYEQYF

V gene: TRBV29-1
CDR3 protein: CSVDSTEAFF

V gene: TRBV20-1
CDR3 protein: CSAARGPTSSGNTIYF

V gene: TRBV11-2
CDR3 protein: CASSSSPGAGGLSQYF

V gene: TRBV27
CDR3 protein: CASSTRLAGDSEQYF

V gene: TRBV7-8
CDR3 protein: CASSLGSRSSYNEQFF

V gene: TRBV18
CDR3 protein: CASSPARSTDTQYF

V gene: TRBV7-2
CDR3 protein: CASSLAQWTGYGYTF

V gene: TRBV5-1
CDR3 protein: CASSPEVGRSGYTF

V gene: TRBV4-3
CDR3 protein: CASSQAAGGLNYGYTF

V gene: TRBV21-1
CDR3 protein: CASSKWGASTDTQYF

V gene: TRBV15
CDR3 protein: CATSHPSGQPQHF

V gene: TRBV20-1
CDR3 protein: CSARPWQGVQPQHF

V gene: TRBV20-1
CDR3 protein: CSASGQTFANYGYTF

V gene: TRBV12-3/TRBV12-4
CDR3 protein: CASRDLRGAQGYTF

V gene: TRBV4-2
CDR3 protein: CASSHPGDTQYF

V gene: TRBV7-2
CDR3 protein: CASSQGAGGYTF

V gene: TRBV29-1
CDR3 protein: CSVWLAGVQTQYF

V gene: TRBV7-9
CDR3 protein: CASRPLWVRSYEQYF

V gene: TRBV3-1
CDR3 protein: CASSRTMNTEAFF